This T cell receptor (beta chain) was recovered during a study of cytomegalovirus exposure and HLA in healthy donors. The PCR contained 60 Vbeta and 13 Jbeta primers. Method: immunoSEQ multiplex PCR; TCRdb's copy keeps in-frame clones and lacks some. This sample carries tens of thousands of clones, 78% of them seen once, and the ten largest clones take roughly 2.6%. The V end was cut by 6 bases, the J end by 5 bases, with 10 bases between. The CDR3 sequence is 12 residues long. Per germline, CDR1 SQVTM and CDR2 ANQGSEA. What was sequenced was PBMCs. The TCR comes from a male donor in good health and CMV-seropositive. J is TRBJ2-2 and V is TRBV29-1; D is possibly TRBD1 (5 bases). CDR3: CSVGHATGELFF. CDR3 sequence (DNA): TGCAGCGTAGGACATGCAACCGGGGAGCTGTTTTTT.